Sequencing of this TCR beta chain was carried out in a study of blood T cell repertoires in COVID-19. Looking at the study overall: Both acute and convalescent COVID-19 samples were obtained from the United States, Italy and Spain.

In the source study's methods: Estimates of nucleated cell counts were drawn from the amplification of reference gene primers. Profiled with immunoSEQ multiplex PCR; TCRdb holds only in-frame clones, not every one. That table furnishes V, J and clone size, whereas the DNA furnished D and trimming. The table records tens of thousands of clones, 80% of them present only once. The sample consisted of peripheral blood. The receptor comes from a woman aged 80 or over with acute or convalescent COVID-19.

The CDR3 DNA reads TGTGCCAGCAGCCTAGTCGCGGAGGAGACCCAGTACTTC. It is translated as CASSLVAEETQYF. This sequence joins TRBV5-4 and TRBJ2-5; D is uncertain. The V gene lost 4 bases and the J gene lost 5 bases, with 12 bases spanning the gap. Germline CDR1 and CDR2: SGHNT and YYREEE (reference sequence). The CDR3 totals 13 residues.